This TCR beta chain was recovered during a study of patients and donors after allogeneic stem cell transplantation. TCRdb reprocessed the RT-PCR reads with MiXCR, giving one entry per CDR3 protein. There are hundreds of thousands of distinct CDR3 sequences in the sample; around 15% occur only once, and around 7.2% lies in the top ten. Sequencing was performed on blood, either unsorted or a sorted T cell fraction (not recorded which). This receptor was obtained from a human donor who was either an allogeneic HSCT recipient or a stem cell or donor lymphocyte infusion donor (not recorded which). It is not recorded whose cells these are; they may come from a transplant donor.

CDR3 loop: CASSSRGPEDEQYF. DNA for the CDR3: TGTGCCAGCAGCTCCAGGGGTCCCGAAGACGAGCAGTACTTC. V gene TRBV7-9 combines with J gene TRBJ2-7, with D maybe TRBD1 (6 bases). Between the trimmed V and J ends, which lost 4 bases and 5 bases, there was a span of 15 bases. Germline V gives CDR1 SEHNR, CDR2 FQNEAQ (reference sequence). CDR3 length equals 14 residues.